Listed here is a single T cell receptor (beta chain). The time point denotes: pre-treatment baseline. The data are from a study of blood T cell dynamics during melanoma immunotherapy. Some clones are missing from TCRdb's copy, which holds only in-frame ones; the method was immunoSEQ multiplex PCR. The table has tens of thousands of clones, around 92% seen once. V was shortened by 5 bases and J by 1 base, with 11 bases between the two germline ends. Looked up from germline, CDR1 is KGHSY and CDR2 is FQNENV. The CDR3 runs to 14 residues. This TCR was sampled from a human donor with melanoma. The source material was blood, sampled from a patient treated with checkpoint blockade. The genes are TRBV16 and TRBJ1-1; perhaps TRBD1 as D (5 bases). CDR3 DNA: TGTGCCAGCAGCAAACAACAGGAGAACACTGAAGCTTTCTTT. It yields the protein CASSKQQENTEAFF.